A few counts support the clone carrying this T cell receptor beta chain. This sample was included in a study of neoadjuvant nivolumab and ipilimumab in lung cancer. The CDR3 sequence is 15 residues long. The J segment lost 4 bases and the V segment lost 7 bases, leaving 10 bases of the junction unmatched. Looked up from germline, CDR1 is MDHEN and CDR2 is SYDVKM. The table came from immunoSEQ multiplex PCR; TCRdb's copy has only in-frame clones and leaves some out. The repertoire holds approximately 17,000 clones, with 76% as singletons. The chain is built from TRBV28 and TRBJ2-7, with 10 nucleotides matching TRBD1. The TCR comes from an adult with non-small cell lung cancer. This material consisted of tumor tissue, taken after neoadjuvant nivolumab, alone or with ipilimumab, at or shortly before surgery. The CDR3 reads CASTNYGTGEYEQYF. The CDR3 DNA reads as TGTGCCAGCACTAACTATGGGACAGGGGAATACGAGCAGTACTTC.